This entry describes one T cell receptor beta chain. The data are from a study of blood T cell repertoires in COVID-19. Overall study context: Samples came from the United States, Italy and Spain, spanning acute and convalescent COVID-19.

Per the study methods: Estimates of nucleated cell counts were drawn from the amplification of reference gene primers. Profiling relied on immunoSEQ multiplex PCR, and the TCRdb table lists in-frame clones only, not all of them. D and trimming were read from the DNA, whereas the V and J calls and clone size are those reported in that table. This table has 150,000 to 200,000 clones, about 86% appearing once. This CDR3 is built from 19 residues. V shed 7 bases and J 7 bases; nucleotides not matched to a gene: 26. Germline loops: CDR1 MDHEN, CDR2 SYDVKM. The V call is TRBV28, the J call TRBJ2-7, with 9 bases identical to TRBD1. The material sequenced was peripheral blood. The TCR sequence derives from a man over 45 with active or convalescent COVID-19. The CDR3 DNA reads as TGTGCCAGCATTATGACACCGGGACAGGGACCGATAGCGAAGGGGGAGCAGTACTTC. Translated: CASIMTPGQGPIAKGEQYF.